This T cell receptor beta chain originates from a study of identifying expanded T cells in peripheral blood (dated by TCRdb to about 2019). Broadly, across the study: Four technical replicates, made by sequencing separate aliquots from the same pool of genomic DNA, were compared pairwise. Overall study results and their limits: Across all healthy-donor time intervals, the beta-binomial model significantly cut both the number of clones called differentially abundant and the false-positive rate. It was expected by the authors that biological variance in healthy repertoires might increase further over much longer intervals, such as months to years. Across all healthy donors, variance in clone template counts between two-week samples was found to increase significantly with total template count. Between technical replicates the binomial model flagged about 1.1 differentially abundant clones, whereas over roughly 2 weeks the binomial model flagged about 15 and over approximately four weeks 19 to 20.

Worth noting for this clone: Its antigen remains undetermined. The record has no base qualities; no much larger clone is one base away.

No immune events such as infections were documented for the healthy donors during the collection period. Healthy-donor blood repertoires served as a training cohort to calibrate time-dependent variance in a beta-binomial model of T-cell clone differential abundance. The training cohort was composed of roughly ten healthy donors, 3 female and 7 male. An age range of roughly 29 to 65 years, with an average of 43 years, was recorded for the donors. Obtained from a commercial supplier, whole blood was collected from each healthy donor at three time points set around 14 days apart. Genomic DNA was extracted from unsorted whole blood for immunosequencing. The immunoSEQ Assay, which relies on bias-controlled multiplex PCR amplification of genomic DNA, was used to profile TCRbeta CDR3 regions. Processing in the source paper ran as follows. The absolute abundance of each unique TCRbeta CDR3 region was quantified after sequences were collapsed and filtered. Differential abundance was assessed using a binomial (Fisher-equivalent) model and a beta-binomial model in which time-dependent variance fitted from healthy donors was added. Clones with fewer than 5 combined templates were removed, and a clone was called differentially abundant if the clone's Benjamini-Hochberg FDR was below 0.01. Beta-binomial variance was modeled as a function of total template count across the two samples using the form v = (b*log(k)+a)^2. Entries here come from immuneACCESS through TCRdb and include only in-frame sequences with V and J called. Some clones fail to appear in such tables; in the studies checked, an unresolved V gene covers under half of the shortfall, and the cause of the remainder is unknown. That table is the source of V, J and clone size, and D and trimming were worked out from the DNA. The sample data list about 100,000 clones, and 80% to 90% of these were observed just once. In total, the top ten clones hold about a sixth of the sample.

The junction carries 13 bases between V and J, which are trimmed by 7 bases and 5 bases respectively. Via the germline V gene, CDR1 is SGHDT and CDR2 YYEEEE. The CDR3 has 13 amino acids, counting the end cysteine and phenylalanine. The sequence is cut down to CDR3 DNA, 39 bases in frame from base 1. Sequenced sample: blood. The clonotype was recovered from a person aged 18 to 69 in good health. The V and J genes are TRBV5-6 and TRBJ2-1, with a tentative D gene TRBD1 over 6 matching bases. The DNA sequence is TGTGCCAGCCGAAGGACAGCAAACAATGAGCAGTTCTTC. It translates to CASRRTANNEQFF.